One T cell receptor (beta chain) is described in this entry. Its antigen is not known. Naive-designated CD8 cells lacked CD45RO, were positively enriched for CCR7, and omitted terminally differentiated effector memory CD45RA+ cells. Donors were Caucasian adults residing in Nashville, Tennessee, USA. Assay used: immunoSEQ multiplex PCR; TCRdb lists only in-frame clones, some missing. The data hold around 2.1 million clones, with about 92% observed a single time. This entry is derived from a study of shared clonotypes between healthy human individuals. Findings and limits, study-wide: Among donors, sharing of clonotypes was expected to be affected by sequencing depth. Naive subsets generally had larger estimated richness than memory subsets.

This CDR3 comprises 15 residues. In germline, CDR1 is SGHDT, CDR2 YYEEEE. After removal of 3 bases from V and 1 base from J, the junction contained 6 bases not matched to a gene. Material for sequencing was naive CD8+ T cells from PBMCs. The clonotype originates from a man in his late teens or twenties in good health. Some clones in this sample may be carry-over from other donors' samples. V and J are TRBV5-6 and TRBJ2-7; 8 nucleotides line up with TRBD1. For the CDR3, the DNA is TGTGCCAGCAGCTCTGCAGGGGGCCATTCCTACGAGCAGTACTTC. This encodes CASSSAGGHSYEQYF.